This T cell receptor (beta chain) was retrieved from a study of blood T cell repertoires in COVID-19. Method: immunoSEQ multiplex PCR; TCRdb's copy keeps in-frame clones and lacks some. This repertoire shows some 130,000 clones, 75% to 90% found once; its top ten account for over 15%. Participants were aged about 18 to 90 years, lived in around 22 US areas, and enrolled virtually. Participants' own reports of clinical history determined their cohort assignment. For recovered donors of Cohort 3, there were two negative PCRs, clearance, or symptom resolution. This clone appeared a few times. The germline V and J ends were trimmed by 11 bases and 0 bases, with 11 bases remaining between them. The germline V gene has CDR1 SEHNR and CDR2 FQNEAQ (reference sequence). CDR3 size: 13 residues.

The sample consisted of PBMCs or T cells enriched from blood (not recorded which). The V call is TRBV7-9, the J call TRBJ1-3; no reliable D call. This receptor was taken from a man under 40 who had recovered from COVID-19. CDR3 bases: TGTGCCGTCTCGGGGAGCTCTGGAAACACCATATATTTT. It is translated as CAVSGSSGNTIYF. The variable domain in full, completed from reference TRBV7-9 and TRBJ1-3, reads DTGVSQNPRHKITKRGQNVTFRCDPISEHNRLYWYRQTLGQGPEFLTYFQNEAQLEKSRLLSDRFSAERPKGSFSTLEIQRTEQGDSAMYLCAVSGSSGNTIYFGEGSWLTVV.